These T cell receptor beta chains were read from a single sample in a study of blood T cell repertoires in COVID-19. Some clones are missing from TCRdb's copy, which holds only in-frame ones; the method was immunoSEQ multiplex PCR. The sample has 200,000 or so clones, 89% seen once. Sequenced input: PBMCs or T cells enriched from blood (not recorded which). These receptors were obtained from a woman aged 18-35 years who had recovered from COVID-19. CDR3s include the opening cysteine and the closing phenylalanine or tryptophan. The D gene is left open where the match is weak. Clone size is stated in some rows and not others, as once, few, many or a class when expanded.

D gene	clone size	V gene	J gene	CDR3 DNA	CDR3 protein
TRBD1	-	TRBV6-5	TRBJ1-5	TGTGCCGTCTCCGGGACAGGGGGGCATCAGCCCCAGCATTTT	CAVSGTGGHQPQHF
-	-	TRBV7-9	TRBJ2-1	TGTGCCAGCAGCTTAGGGCGGGGTTCCTACAATGAGCAGTTCTTC	CASSLGRGSYNEQFF
-	-	TRBV5-1	TRBJ1-6	TGCGCCAGCAGCCTGGGACACGATAATTCACCCCTCCACTTT	CASSLGHDNSPLHF
-	-	TRBV27	TRBJ1-1	TGTGCCAGCAGTTTTGTAGGGGGTCGGAACACTGAAGCTTTCTTT	CASSFVGGRNTEAFF
-	-	TRBV5-1	TRBJ2-5	TGCGCCAGCAGCTTGGACTCGTATCCGAGCCGGACCCAGTACTTC	CASSLDSYPSRTQYF
-	few	TRBV7-9	TRBJ2-7	TGTGCCAGCAGCCGAGGTGGTACTCGAGAGCAGTACTTC	CASSRGGTREQYF
-	-	TRBV30	TRBJ2-5	TGTGCCTCTCTCAGGGGTGAGACCCAGTACTTC	CASLRGETQYF
TRBD1	-	TRBV27	TRBJ2-1	TGTGCCACCGTTGGACAGGGGGCCAATGAGCAGTTCTTC	CATVGQGANEQFF
-	-	TRBV5-1	TRBJ1-2	TGCGCCAGCAGCTTGGAGGGGGATGTTGGCTACACCTTC	CASSLEGDVGYTF
-	-	TRBV5-6	TRBJ1-2	TGTGCCACCACTCGGCAGGGGAACTATGGCTACACCTTC	CATTRQGNYGYTF
-	once	TRBV12-3/TRBV12-4	TRBJ1-2	TGTGCCAGCAGTCATAGTCCCGGGGGCTACACCTTC	CASSHSPGGYTF
TRBD1	-	TRBV7-9	TRBJ1-1	TGTGCCAGCAGCCGGACAGGGACTGAAGCTTTCTTT	CASSRTGTEAFF
-	-	TRBV28	TRBJ1-1	TGTGCCAGCAGTTTAGGGGCCAGCACTGAAGCTTTCTTT	CASSLGASTEAFF
-	-	TRBV7-9	TRBJ1-4	TGTGCCAGCAGCTTAGGCCTCGGGGCGGGGGAAAAACTGTTTTTT	CASSLGLGAGEKLFF
-	-	TRBV5-5	TRBJ1-1	TGTGCCAGCAGCCCTACCCCGAACACTGAAGCTTTCTTT	CASSPTPNTEAFF
-	few	TRBV10-1	TRBJ2-7	TGCGCCAGCAGTGACAGGGGCGCGTACGAGCAGTACTTC	CASSDRGAYEQYF
-	-	TRBV28	TRBJ1-1	TGTGCCAGCAGTCCGCGGAGAGCCACGGAAGCTTTCTTT	CASSPRRATEAFF
-	-	TRBV28	TRBJ1-1	TGTGCCAGCAGTTGGGGGAGGAGTACTGAAGCTTTCTTT	CASSWGRSTEAFF
-	few	TRBV28	TRBJ2-1	TGTGCCAGCAGCCTCACCTCTAGGGGCCTTGAGCAGTTCTTC	CASSLTSRGLEQFF
TRBD1	-	TRBV2	TRBJ2-1	TGTGCCAGAGGGGGCGTGGTCACCTACAATGAGCAGTTCTTC	CARGGVVTYNEQFF
TRBD1	-	TRBV6-1	TRBJ2-2	TGTGCCAGCAGTGAAGCGCCAGGGGGTGGGGGCACCGGGGAGCTGTTTTTT	CASSEAPGGGGTGELFF
-	-	TRBV5-1	TRBJ2-1	TGCGCCAGCAGCTTGGCGTATGAGCAGTTCTTC	CASSLAYEQFF
TRBD1	-	TRBV18	TRBJ1-2	TGTGCCAGCTCACCACAAGCGGCGGACAGGGCAGGCTATGGCTACACCTTC	CASSPQAADRAGYGYTF
TRBD2	-	TRBV2	TRBJ2-2	TGTGCCAGCAGTGAAAGACTAGCGCCCGGGGAGCTGTTTTTT	CASSERLAPGELFF
TRBD1	once	TRBV7-9	TRBJ1-1	TGTGCCAGCAGCAGACCGGGACAGGGGGCCCCTGAAGCTTTCTTT	CASSRPGQGAPEAFF
TRBD1	once	TRBV6-5	TRBJ1-2	TGTGCCAGCAGTTCGGACAGGGGGATCTATGGCTACACCTTC	CASSSDRGIYGYTF
-	-	TRBV7-2	TRBJ1-5	TGTGCCAGCAGACTCCCTGGAGGACCGAATCAGCCCCAGCATTTT	CASRLPGGPNQPQHF
TRBD1	few	TRBV7-2	TRBJ2-7	TGTGCCAGCAGCTTAGGAGGACAGGGGTTCTACGAGCAGTACTTC	CASSLGGQGFYEQYF
TRBD1	-	TRBV18	TRBJ2-7	TGTGCCAGCTCGGGACAGAGCTCCTACGAGCAGTACTTC	CASSGQSSYEQYF
-	-	TRBV7-8	TRBJ2-1	TGTGCCAGCAGGCTTACAGGTTACAATGAGCAGTTCTTC	CASRLTGYNEQFF
-	-	TRBV6-5	TRBJ2-2	TGTGCCAGCAGTTATGGACAGTGGGACACCGGGGAGCTGTTTTTT	CASSYGQWDTGELFF
TRBD1	once	TRBV19	TRBJ2-7	TGTGCCAGTAGTCCCCGGACAGGGACAAGTGGCGAGCAGTACTTC	CASSPRTGTSGEQYF
-	many	TRBV29-1	TRBJ1-1	TGCAGCGCAACAGAGAACACTGAAGCTTTCTTT	CSATENTEAFF
TRBD1	many	TRBV9	TRBJ2-3	TGTGCCAGCAGCGTAGCTTCAGGACAGGGCACAGATACGCAGTATTTT	CASSVASGQGTDTQYF
-	-	TRBV5-1	TRBJ2-7	TGCGCCAGCAGCCCGCTGGAAGGGGTTACCTACGAGCAGTACTTC	CASSPLEGVTYEQYF
TRBD2	-	TRBV5-1	TRBJ2-3	TGCGCCAGCAGCCCGACCTCTCTAGCGGGGGCAGATACGCAGTATTTT	CASSPTSLAGADTQYF
-	few	TRBV5-6	TRBJ1-2	TGTGCCAGCACTGGGGGGGCGGCAAACTATGGCTACACCTTC	CASTGGAANYGYTF